The T cell receptor (beta chain) described here comes from a study of control samples from healthy donors and cancer patients. Germline CDR1 is KGHDR and CDR2 is SFDVKD. The CDR3 contains 13 residues. Trimming took 2 bases from V and 2 from J, leaving 0 bases between them. TCRdb keeps only in-frame clones here, not all; method: immunoSEQ multiplex PCR. The sample includes 15,000 or so clones, around 87% seen only once; the top ten take under 14%. J is TRBJ2-6 and V is TRBV24-1; D remains unclear. The source is a woman between 70 and 85 years old with colorectal cancer. Sequencing input: PBMCs. The CDR3 coding sequence is TGTGCCACCAGTGATTCTGGGGCCAACGTCCTGACTTTC. Translation: CATSDSGANVLTF.